Below, 4 T cell receptor beta chains from the same sample are listed, as sequenced in a study of cytomegalovirus exposure and HLA in healthy donors. The PCR ran on 60 Vbeta and 13 Jbeta primers. Assay: immunoSEQ multiplex PCR; the TCRdb copy retains only in-frame clones and omits some. The sample includes under 250,000 clones, around four fifths of them seen just once. Sequencing input: PBMCs. The receptors come from a boy aged 5-17 years in good health and CMV-seronegative.

The J gene is TRBJ2-1, the V gene TRBV9, with a tentative D call TRBD2 (5 bases). Per the germline V gene, CDR1 is SGDLS and CDR2 is YYNGEE. Trimming pared 3 bases from V and 9 bases from J, leaving 13 bases between. This CDR3 comprises 13 residues. CDR3 region: CASSGPNEGEQFF. The CDR3 DNA reads TGTGCCAGCAGCGGACCTAATGAGGGTGAGCAGTTCTTC.

The rearrangement joins TRBV5-1 to TRBJ2-5; 13 bases are a match to TRBD2. Judging by the DNA end, TRBJ2-7 fits better; the J call may be wrong. Germline-derived CDR1 and CDR2 are SGHRS and YFSETQ. The CDR3 totals 13 residues. The CDR3 region has the DNA TGCGCCAGCAGACTAGCGGGGGGGGACGAGCAGTACTTC. It translates to CASRLAGGDEQYF.

The J gene is TRBJ1-4, the V gene TRBV9; 9 bases match TRBD1. CDR1 and CDR2 from the germline V gene are SGDLS and YYNGEE. Germline trimming cut 3 bases from V and 8 bases from J; bases unmatched to any gene: 11. The CDR3 sequence is 16 residues long. CDR3 DNA: TGTGCCAGCAGCGCAGCACCGGGACAGGGAGTCGAAAAACTGTTTTTT. Translating it yields CASSAAPGQGVEKLFF.

This clone is a singleton in its sample. This chain joins TRBV5-5 and TRBJ2-7; possible D gene TRBD2, 5 bases. Germline assignment: CDR1 SGHKS and CDR2 YYEKEE (reference sequence). The V end was cut by 2 bases, the J end by 1 base, with 7 bases between. This CDR3 is built from 13 residues. CDR3 coding DNA: TGTGCCAGCAGCTTTAGACTATCCTACGAGCAGTACTTC. This sequence encodes CASSFRLSYEQYF.